The 3 T cell receptor beta chains below come from one sample, sequenced in a study of blood T cell repertoires in COVID-19. The protocol was immunoSEQ multiplex PCR, while the TCRdb copy is restricted to in-frame clones and leaves out a portion. The sample includes 75,000 or so clones, approximately 88% of them seen just once. The sequenced sample consisted of peripheral blood. These receptors were obtained from a man aged 65 to 79 with acute or convalescent COVID-19.

This chain connects TRBV9 to TRBJ2-7, with 10 bases aligning to TRBD2. CDR1 is SGDLS and CDR2 is YYNGEE in the germline V gene. This CDR3 has 15 amino acids. V lost 1 base, J lost 1 base, and 2 bases stayed unmatched. CDR3 protein: CASSVNSGGSYEQYF. The CDR3 DNA follows: TGTGCCAGCAGCGTAAATAGCGGGGGGTCCTACGAGCAGTACTTC. The whole variable domain, filled in from reference TRBV9 and TRBJ2-7, reads DSGVTQTPKHLITATGQRVTLRCSPRSGDLSVYWYQQSLDQGLQFLIQYYNGEERAKGNILERFSAQQFPDLHSELNLSSLELGDSALYFCASSVNSGGSYEQYFGPGTRLTVT.

This clone was picked up one time. The chain couples TRBV10-2 to TRBJ2-7; 8 bases agree with TRBD1. The CDR3 has 12 amino acids. Losses at the gene ends were 8 bases for V and 3 bases for J; bases not matched to a gene: 3. Germline V gene lookup returns CDR1 WSHSY and CDR2 SAAADI. This CDR3 reads CASGQGNYEQYF. For the CDR3, the DNA is TGCGCCAGCGGACAGGGAAACTACGAGCAGTACTTC.

The rearrangement uses TRBV5-1 and TRBJ2-7; possibly TRBD2 for D (5 bases). The germline V and J ends were trimmed by 4 bases and 0 bases, with 17 bases remaining between them. Germline V lookup: CDR1 SGHRS, CDR2 YFSETQ. The CDR3 has 16 amino acids. The CDR3 loop is CASSAGGGGLSYEQYF. DNA for the CDR3: TGCGCCAGCAGCGCCGGTGGCGGAGGCCTCTCCTACGAGCAGTACTTC.